The rows below give T cell receptor beta chains drawn from one sample of a study of cytomegalovirus exposure and HLA in healthy donors. Clones were read by immunoSEQ multiplex PCR, and TCRdb kept only the in-frame ones, dropping some. The repertoire has approximately 150,000 clones, over 80% of them found once; the top ten carry around 4.1%. The sequencing sample was made of PBMCs. The receptor set was obtained from a man between 45 and 60 years old in good health and CMV-seropositive. The CDR3 runs from the conserved cysteine through the conserved F or W. D genes are given only for firm matches. Only part of the rows carry a size: once, few, many, or a class if the clone is expanded.

TRBV4-1	TRBD1	-	TRBJ2-5	TGCGCCAGCAGCCCGACAGGGGGTTCGCGAGAGACCCAGTACTTC	CASSPTGGSRETQYF
TRBV7-3	-	-	TRBJ2-3	TGTGCCAGCAGCTTAATAGGCAGGACAGATACGCAGTATTTT	CASSLIGRTDTQYF
TRBV27	-	once	TRBJ1-2	TGTGCCAGCAGTTACGGGAAGGGAGGATGGGGTGGCTACACCTTC	CASSYGKGGWGGYTF
TRBV10-1	TRBD1	-	TRBJ1-2	TGCGCCAGCAGCCCCCGGCCCTGGGACAGGAATTTCTATGGCTACACCTTC	CASSPRPWDRNFYGYTF
TRBV27	-	-	TRBJ2-4	TGTGCCAGCAGGGGGTTCGTGTGGGGGGAGGAAATTCAGTACTTC	CASRGFVWGEEIQYF
TRBV5-5	-	-	TRBJ2-6	TGTGCCAGCAGCTTGGCAGGATCTGGGGCCAACGTCCTGACTTTC	CASSLAGSGANVLTF
TRBV4-1	TRBD2	once	TRBJ2-1	TGCGCCAGCAGCCAAAGCCCCCTGACGACTAGCGGGGGGGCGGCATACAAGTTCTTC	CASSQSPLTTSGGAAYKFF
TRBV10-3	TRBD2	-	TRBJ2-5	TGTGCCATCAGTGAGTCTACTGAGGCAGCGGGATTGCCGGGGACCCAGTACTTC	CAISESTEAAGLPGTQYF
TRBV5-1	-	-	TRBJ2-3	TGCGCCAGCAGCTTTAGCGGCGCGACCGGAGCGCAGTATTTT	CASSFSGATGAQYF
TRBV6-1	-	-	TRBJ1-1	TGTGCCAGCAGTGTTGGGGGGTTTGAAGCTTTCTTT	CASSVGGFEAFF
TRBV9	TRBD1	once	TRBJ2-6	TGTGCCAGCAGCGGGACAGGGGCGCCCCGGGCCAACGTCCTGACTTTC	CASSGTGAPRANVLTF
TRBV5-1	-	-	TRBJ2-3	TGCGCCAGCAGCCCAGGATCCCACACAGATACGCAGTATTTT	CASSPGSHTDTQYF
TRBV9	-	-	TRBJ2-7	TGTGCCAGCAGCCCATCGGGGGTTGGGTACGAGCAGTACTTC	CASSPSGVGYEQYF
TRBV11-2	TRBD1	once	TRBJ2-1	TGTGCCAGCAGCTTAGCAGGGGGCGATGAGCAGTTCTTC	CASSLAGGDEQFF